This record looks at one T cell receptor (beta chain) sequence and its context. Its binding antigen is unknown. No base quality information exists; no much larger clone differs at one position. The data belong to a study of T cell responses to AZD1222 COVID-19 vaccine (dated by TCRdb to about 2021). The study in broad terms: A total of more than 230 trial participants underwent TCR sequencing, of whom some 210 received two doses of AZD1222 and some 25 received two doses of the MenACWY control vaccine. Trial participants were enrolled by age into 18-55, 56-69 and 70-plus year subgroups, with around 150, 28 and 57 TCR-sequenced participants respectively. The paper's findings and limits, for the study overall: Conclusions about previously exposed vaccinees were limited because only 5 or 6 AZD1222 recipients were SARS-CoV-2 seropositive at baseline. In the small 56-69-year group, the increase in depth fell short of significance, most likely because of low power. Participants were mostly white British, with more females than males. The authors suggested clonal diversity may have been underestimated. Epitopes outside the regions mutated in the B.1.351 and B.1.1.7 variants were reportedly recognized by nearly half of the unique spike-specific TCRs. The vaccine-associated CD4 TCRs covered the entire spike protein, and the dominant responses fell in regions 160-218 and 743-854. No day 14 peak-response samples were available, so repertoires were characterized only after the peak T cell response. After two AZD1222 doses, both the breadth and the depth of spike-specific TCRs were significantly higher than at day 0 and than in MenACWY recipients.

The CDR3 regions of human TCRbeta chains were subjected to immunosequencing. Per the authors' processing: Repertoire TCRs were matched against a reference library of SARS-CoV-2-specific TCRs generated with the MIRA antigen-specificity platform. Breadth was defined as the fraction of unique TCRs that were SARS-CoV-2-associated, and depth was defined as the fraction of total T cells that were SARS-CoV-2-associated. Using the MIRA data, each spike-specific TCR was assigned both to the spike region to which the TCR was reactive and to a CD4 or CD8 class. Log10-transformed breadth and depth values were compared by one-way ANOVA with Sidak's multiple comparisons tests. The table comes from immuneACCESS by way of TCRdb, which keeps in-frame sequences with V and J called. Part of the clones is missing from these tables; in studies checked, under half for an unresolved V gene and the rest for unknown reasons. V, J and clone size derive from that table, while D and trimming were established from the DNA sequence. This sample is represented by over 150,000 clones; approximately 95% of them were singletons. Clones ranked in the top ten supply less than 1.2% of the sample.

The time point label on this specimen signifies: about 28 days (+/-7) after the second vaccine dose. AZD1222 recipients with second doses at about 4 weeks or about 12 weeks were pooled, because spike-specific TCR depth and breadth did not differ between schedules. Vaccinee samples came from UK trials COV001 and COV002, including a single-blind randomized controlled phase 2/3 trial of AZD1222 (ChAdOx1 nCoV-19) in healthy adults. For TCRbeta chain sequencing, PBMC samples were collected from trial participants at day 0 and at day 28 after the second dose. The junction shows trimming of 5 bases on V and 4 bases on J, and the gene matches do not reach 6 bases of it. For CDR1 and CDR2, the germline V gene (reference sequence) lists SEHNR and FQNEAQ. The CDR3 runs 16 residues from the cysteine to the phenylalanine. The read is trimmed to its CDR3 DNA, 48 bases read in frame from base 1.

Sample: peripheral blood, taken 28 days after the second AZD1222 dose. The chain is encoded by TRBV7-9 joined to TRBJ2-3; the central 13 bases match TRBD2. The TCR was taken from an adult who received the AZD1222 COVID-19 vaccine. The nucleotides are TGTGCCAGCAGCCAACTAGCGGGGGGGTTCGCAGATACGCAGTATTTT. It specifies CASSQLAGGFADTQYF.